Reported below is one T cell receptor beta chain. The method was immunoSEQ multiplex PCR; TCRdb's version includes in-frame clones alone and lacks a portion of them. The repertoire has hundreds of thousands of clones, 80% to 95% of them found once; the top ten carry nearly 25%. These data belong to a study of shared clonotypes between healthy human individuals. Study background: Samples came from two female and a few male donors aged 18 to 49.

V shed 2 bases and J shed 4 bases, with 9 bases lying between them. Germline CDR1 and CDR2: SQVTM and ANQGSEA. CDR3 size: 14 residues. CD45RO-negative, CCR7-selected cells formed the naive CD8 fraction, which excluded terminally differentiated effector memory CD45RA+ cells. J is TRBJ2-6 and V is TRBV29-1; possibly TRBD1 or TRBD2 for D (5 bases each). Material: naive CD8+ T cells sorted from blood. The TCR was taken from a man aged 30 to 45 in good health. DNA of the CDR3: TGCAGCGTTGAACCCGGGGCCGGGGCCAACGTCCTGACTTTC. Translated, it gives CSVEPGAGANVLTF.